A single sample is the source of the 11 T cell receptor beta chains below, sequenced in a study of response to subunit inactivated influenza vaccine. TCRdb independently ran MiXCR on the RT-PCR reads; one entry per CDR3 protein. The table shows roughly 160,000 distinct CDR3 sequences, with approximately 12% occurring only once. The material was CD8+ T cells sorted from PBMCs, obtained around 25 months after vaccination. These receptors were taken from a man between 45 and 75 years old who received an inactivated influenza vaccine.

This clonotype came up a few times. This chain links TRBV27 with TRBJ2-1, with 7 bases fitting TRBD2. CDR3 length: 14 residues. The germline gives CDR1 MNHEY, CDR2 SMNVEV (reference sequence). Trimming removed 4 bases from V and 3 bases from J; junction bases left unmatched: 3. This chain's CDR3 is CASSSGGVYNEQFF. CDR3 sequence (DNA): TGTGCCAGCAGTTCGGGAGGTGTCTACAATGAGCAGTTCTTC.

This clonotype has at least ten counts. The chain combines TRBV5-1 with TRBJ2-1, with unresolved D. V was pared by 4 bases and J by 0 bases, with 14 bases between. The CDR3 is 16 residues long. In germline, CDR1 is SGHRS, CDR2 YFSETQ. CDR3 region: CASSLRYASSYNEQFF. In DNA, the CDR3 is TGCGCCAGCAGCCTCAGATACGCTAGCTCCTACAATGAGCAGTTCTTC.

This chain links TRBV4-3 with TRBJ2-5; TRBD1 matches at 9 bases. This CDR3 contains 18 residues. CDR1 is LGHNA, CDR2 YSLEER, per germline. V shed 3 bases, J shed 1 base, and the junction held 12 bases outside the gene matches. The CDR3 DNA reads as TGCGCCAGCAGCCAGAGGGCCTGGACAGGGGACTTCCAAGAGACCCAGTACTTC. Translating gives CASSQRAWTGDFQETQYF.

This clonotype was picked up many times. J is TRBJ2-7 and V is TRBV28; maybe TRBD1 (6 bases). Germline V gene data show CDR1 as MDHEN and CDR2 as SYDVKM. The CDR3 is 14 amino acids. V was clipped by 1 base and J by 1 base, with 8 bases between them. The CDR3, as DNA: TGTGCCAGCAGTTTATTCAGGGGTTCCTACGAGCAGTACTTC. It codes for CASSLFRGSYEQYF.

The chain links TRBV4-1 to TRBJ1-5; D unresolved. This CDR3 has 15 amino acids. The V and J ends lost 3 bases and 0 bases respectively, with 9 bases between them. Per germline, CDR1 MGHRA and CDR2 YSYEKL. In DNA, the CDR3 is TGCGCCAGCAGCCAGCAAGAGGTTAGCAATCAGCCCCAGCATTTT. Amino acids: CASSQQEVSNQPQHF.

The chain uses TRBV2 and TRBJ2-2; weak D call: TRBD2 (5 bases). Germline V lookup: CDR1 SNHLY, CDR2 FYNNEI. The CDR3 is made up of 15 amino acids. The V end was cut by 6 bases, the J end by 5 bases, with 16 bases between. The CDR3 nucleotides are TGTGCCAGCAGAGGAACTAGTTCGGGGACCGGGGAGCTGTTTTTT. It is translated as CASRGTSSGTGELFF. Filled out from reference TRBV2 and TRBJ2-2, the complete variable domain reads EPEVTQTPSHQVTQMGQEVILRCVPISNHLYFYWYRQILGQKVEFLVSFYNNEISEKSEIFDDQFSVERPDGSNFTLKIRSTKLEDSAMYFCASRGTSSGTGELFFGEGSRLTVL.

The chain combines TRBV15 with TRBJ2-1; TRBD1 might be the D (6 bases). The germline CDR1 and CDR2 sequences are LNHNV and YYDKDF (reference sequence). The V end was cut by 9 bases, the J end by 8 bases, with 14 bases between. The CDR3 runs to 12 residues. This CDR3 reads CATQTGRDEQFF. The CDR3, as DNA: TGTGCCACTCAGACAGGTCGAGATGAGCAGTTCTTC.

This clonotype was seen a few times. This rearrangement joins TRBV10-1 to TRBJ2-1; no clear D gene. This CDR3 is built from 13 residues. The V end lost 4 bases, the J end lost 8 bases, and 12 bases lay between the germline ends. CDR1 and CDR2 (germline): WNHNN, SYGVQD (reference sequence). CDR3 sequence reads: CASSAGVQYEQFF. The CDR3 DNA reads TGCGCCAGCAGTGCAGGAGTGCAATATGAGCAGTTCTTC.

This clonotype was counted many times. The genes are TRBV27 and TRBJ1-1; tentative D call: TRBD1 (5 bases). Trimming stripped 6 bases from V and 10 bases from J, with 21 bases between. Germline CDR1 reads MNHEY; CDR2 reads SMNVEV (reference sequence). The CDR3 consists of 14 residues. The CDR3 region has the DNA TGTGCCAGCAGGGTCTTTTTTGAGCGGGACCCAGCTTTCTTT. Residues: CASRVFFERDPAFF.

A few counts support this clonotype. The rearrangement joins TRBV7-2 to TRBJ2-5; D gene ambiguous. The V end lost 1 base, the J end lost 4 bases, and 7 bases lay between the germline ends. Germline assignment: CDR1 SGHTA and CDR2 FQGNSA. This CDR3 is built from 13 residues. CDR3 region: CASSLGYPETQYF. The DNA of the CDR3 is TGTGCCAGCAGCTTAGGGTACCCAGAGACCCAGTACTTC.

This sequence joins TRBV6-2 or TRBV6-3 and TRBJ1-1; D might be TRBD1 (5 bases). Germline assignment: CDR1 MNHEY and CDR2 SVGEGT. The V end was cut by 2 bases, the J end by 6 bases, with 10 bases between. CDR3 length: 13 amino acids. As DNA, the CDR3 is TGTGCCAGCAGTTACAGGGGTGGGGCTGAAGCTTTCTTT. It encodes CASSYRGGAEAFF.